Shown below are 8 T cell receptor beta chains from a single sample sequenced in a study of blood T cell repertoires in COVID-19. This table comes from immunoSEQ multiplex PCR, and its TCRdb copy is limited to in-frame clones, with some not included. The sample records about 54,000 clones, roughly 86% being singletons. Sequenced material: peripheral blood. The receptors come from a man aged 60 to 75 with active COVID-19.

This clone was seen just once. The V gene is TRBV12-3 or TRBV12-4, the J gene TRBJ1-6; possible D gene TRBD1, 5 bases. V was shortened by 8 bases and J by 7 bases, with 12 bases between the two germline ends. The CDR3 is 13 residues long. CDR3 loop: CASWRGFNSPLHF. CDR3 DNA: TGTGCCAGCTGGAGGGGATTCAATTCACCCCTCCACTTT.

The genes are TRBV6-5 and TRBJ2-5; 8 bases are a match to TRBD2. The CDR3 covers 15 residues. V trimming: 6 bases; J trimming: 7 bases; junction bases outside the gene matches: 13. The germline CDR1 and CDR2 sequences are MNHEY and SVGAGI. CDR3 sequence: CASRGSAGVRGTQYF. The DNA for the CDR3 is TGTGCCAGCAGGGGTTCAGCGGGAGTGCGGGGGACCCAGTACTTC.

V gene TRBV7-2 combines with J gene TRBJ2-7; the match to TRBD2 covers 8 bases. V trimming: 2 bases; J trimming: 5 bases; junction bases outside the gene matches: 8. This CDR3 region has 15 residues. Germline loops: CDR1 SGHTA, CDR2 FQGNSA. CDR3 coding DNA: TGTGCCAGCAGCTTATCCAGCGGGGGTCTTAACGAGCAGTACTTC. Amino acid sequence: CASSLSSGGLNEQYF.

J is TRBJ2-7 and V is TRBV6-8; D remains ambiguous. Looked up from germline, CDR1 is MNHGY and CDR2 is SAAAGT. The germline V and J ends were trimmed by 9 bases and 0 bases, with 12 bases remaining between them. The CDR3 extends over 13 amino acids. CDR3 coding DNA: TGTGCCAGGGTCTTCGGTGGCTCCTACGAGCAGTACTTC. Protein: CARVFGGSYEQYF.

Here the CDR3 DNA reads TGCGCCAGCAGTAATGAAAATGGGGCCGAGCAGTACTTC. Translation: CASSNENGAEQYF. The rearrangement links TRBV5-1 to TRBJ2-7; D is perhaps TRBD1 (5 bases). Trimming left V 5 bases short and J 6 bases short, with 15 bases between. Germline V gene lookup returns CDR1 SGHRS and CDR2 YFSETQ. The CDR3 covers 13 residues.

The chain employs TRBV5-1 and TRBJ2-2; TRBD2 agrees at 11 bases. The V gene end was trimmed by 6 bases and the J gene end by 3 bases; junction bases not matched to a gene: 7. Germline assignment: CDR1 SGHRS and CDR2 YFSETQ. CDR3 size: 16 residues. The CDR3 DNA sequence: TGCGCCAGCACAACTAGCGGGAGAGCGGACACCGGGGAGCTGTTTTTT. As protein: CASTTSGRADTGELFF.

The J gene is TRBJ2-1, the V gene TRBV4-1, with 7 bases lining up with TRBD2. The germline CDR1 and CDR2 sequences are MGHRA and YSYEKL. Trimming removed 1 base from V and 2 bases from J; junction bases left unmatched: 2. CDR3 size: 15 residues. The chain's CDR3 is CASSQVGLAYNEQFF. In DNA form, the CDR3 reads TGCGCCAGCAGCCAAGTTGGACTAGCCTACAATGAGCAGTTCTTC.

In this sample, this clone turned up once. The rearrangement links TRBV5-1 to TRBJ1-2, with 12 positions matching TRBD1. Germline-derived CDR1 and CDR2 are SGHRS and YFSETQ. V lost 4 bases to trimming and J lost 4 bases; unmatched junction nucleotides: 8. The CDR3 loop spans 16 amino acids. The CDR3 here is CASSREGTGGSYGYTF. For the CDR3, the DNA is TGCGCCAGCAGCCGCGAGGGGACAGGGGGCTCCTATGGCTACACCTTC.